This T cell receptor beta chain was identified in a study of blood T cells in healthy people across ages. Combining a sample-barcoded 5' primer with a J-beta primer mix, a second PCR ran for roughly 7 to 12 cycles. One entry per CDR3 protein, called by TCRdb with MiXCR from the 5' RACE reads. This table has about 930,000 distinct CDR3 sequences, 25% to 35% appearing once. Germline assignment: CDR1 SGHDN and CDR2 FVKESK. This CDR3 contains 15 residues. The germline V and J ends were trimmed by 4 bases and 3 bases, with 14 bases remaining between them. The same data also went into a second study, on T cells of mothers and their children. That source notes: The authors used all extracted RNA for cDNA synthesis, at approximately 1.4 ug per 15 ul.

J is TRBJ2-3 and V is TRBV14; perhaps D is TRBD1 or TRBD2 (7 bases each). The source of this sequence is a woman in her forties in good health. The sample was blood. The chain's CDR3 is CASSPHRGGTDTQYF. CDR3 sequence (DNA): TGTGCCAGCAGCCCCCACAGGGGAGGGACAGATACGCAGTATTTT.